This TCR beta chain was identified in a study of PD-1 blockade in classical Hodgkin lymphoma. For the study at large: Treatment was intravenous nivolumab, 3 mg/kg every 2 weeks, until progression.

The germline CDR1 and CDR2 sequences are SGHVS and FNYEAQ. This CDR3 is 13 amino acids long. V was cut by 3 bases and J by 2 bases, with 5 bases left in between. Findings of the study overall: The authors have not defined what causes the repertoire differences, possibly disease activity or prior therapy.

This clone came up many times. Its antigen is undetermined. Some clones are missing from TCRdb's copy, which holds only in-frame ones; the method was immunoSEQ multiplex PCR. The sample has about 93,000 clones, roughly 76% seen once. No patient escaped relapse after autologous stem cell transplantation, and brentuximab vedotin exposure varied. The starting material was peripheral blood mononuclear cells (PBMCs), obtained before the second cycle of nivolumab. V and J are TRBV7-6 and TRBJ2-1; the D is unclear. This TCR came from a human donor with classical Hodgkin lymphoma. In DNA, the CDR3 is TGTGCCAGCAGCTTCGAAGCCTACAATGAGCAGTTCTTC. Translation: CASSFEAYNEQFF.